This T cell receptor beta chain appears in the sequencing data of a study of blood T cell repertoires in COVID-19. Trimming took 5 bases from V and 5 from J, leaving 18 bases between them. Germline values: CDR1 SEHNR, CDR2 FQNEAQ (reference sequence). CDR3 size: 15 residues. In the original workflow: Estimation of nucleated cell counts was performed using reference gene primer amplification. Here immunoSEQ multiplex PCR was the method, and the copy in TCRdb shows in-frame clones only, minus some. That table is the source of V, J and clone size, and D and trimming were worked out from the DNA. The data show roughly 380,000 clones, roughly 86% seen once.

The V and J genes are TRBV7-9 and TRBJ2-5; D perhaps matches TRBD2 (5 bases). The origin of this receptor is a human donor with acute or convalescent COVID-19. The donor label of this sample is uncertain. Sample: peripheral blood. Written as DNA, the CDR3 is TGTGCCAGCAGCCCGGATAAGGGAGTTTTGGAGACCCAGTACTTC. Its translation: CASSPDKGVLETQYF.